This is a list of T cell receptor beta chains from one sample in a study of shared clonotypes between healthy human individuals. Generated by immunoSEQ multiplex PCR, the TCRdb table keeps only in-frame clones and is missing some. In the table there are 2 million to 2.5 million clones, roughly 91% of which are singletons. Sequencing was done on a sample of naive CD8+ T cells from PBMCs. These receptor sequences come from a man between 18 and 29 years old in good health. Some clones in this sample may be carry-over from other donors' samples. Both conserved end residues are part of each CDR3. D genes are given only for firm matches. Rows may omit the clone size; those that give it use once, few, many or a size class.

j_call | clone_size | v_call | d_call | cdr3_nt | cdr3_aa
TRBJ1-5 | . | TRBV27 | TRBD1 | TGTGCCAGCAGTACCGGGACAGGGGGTCTTAGCAATCAGCCCCAGCATTTT | CASSTGTGGLSNQPQHF
TRBJ2-1 | . | TRBV27 | . | TGTGCCAGCAGTCCCCAGGGATTCAATGAGCAGTTCTTC | CASSPQGFNEQFF
TRBJ2-2 | . | TRBV28 | . | TGTGCCAGCAGGCTTGGGAACTCGGCCACCGGGGAGCTGTTTTTT | CASRLGNSATGELFF
TRBJ2-1 | . | TRBV4-3 | TRBD2 | TGCGCCAGCAGCCAGCCGGGACTAAGGGGCAATGAGCAGTTCTTC | CASSQPGLRGNEQFF
TRBJ2-1 | . | TRBV9 | . | TGTGCCAGCAGCGTAGGGGGATTTTATAATGAGCAGTTCTTC | CASSVGGFYNEQFF
TRBJ2-7 | . | TRBV7-9 | TRBD2 | TGTGCCAGCAGCTTCTTTGAGACTAGCGGTTCCTACGAGCAGTACTTC | CASSFFETSGSYEQYF
TRBJ1-2 | . | TRBV29-1 | . | TGCAGCGCTTGGGGATTTCAGACTAACTATGGCTACACCTTC | CSAWGFQTNYGYTF
TRBJ2-5 | . | TRBV25-1 | . | TGTGCCAGCGGCGGGGAGACCCAGTACTTC | CASGGETQYF
TRBJ2-1 | . | TRBV28 | TRBD2 | TGTGCCAGCAGAACCCGACTAGCGGCCTACAATGAGCAGTTCTTC | CASRTRLAAYNEQFF
TRBJ2-1 | . | TRBV7-9 | . | TGTGCCAGCAGCTTAGTAGTGGGCCGCGTCAATGAGCAGTTCTTC | CASSLVVGRVNEQFF
TRBJ2-1 | . | TRBV28 | TRBD2 | TGTGCCAGCAGTTTCGGGACTAGCGGTGAAAATGAGCAGTTCTTC | CASSFGTSGENEQFF
TRBJ1-6 | . | TRBV6-5 | TRBD1 | TGTGCCAGCAGTTACAGAGGGGGCTGGGATTCACCCCTCCACTTT | CASSYRGGWDSPLHF
TRBJ1-2 | . | TRBV19 | . | TGTGCCAGTAGTATTCAACAGGGTTCATTGGATGGCTACACCTTC | CASSIQQGSLDGYTF
TRBJ1-3 | . | TRBV5-1 | . | TGCGCCAGCAGCGGAGACGAGAGCTCTGGAAACACCATATATTTT | CASSGDESSGNTIYF
TRBJ2-1 | . | TRBV7-6 | . | TGTGCCAGCACCTCAGGCAGGGGGGAGTTCTTC | CASTSGRGEFF
TRBJ2-1 | . | TRBV27 | . | TGTGCCAGCACCTCGATCGGGGGGCAAGGCAATGAGCAGTTCTTC | CASTSIGGQGNEQFF
TRBJ1-5 | . | TRBV7-2 | . | TGTGCCAGCAGATGGGGAGATCAGCCCCAGCATTTT | CASRWGDQPQHF
TRBJ2-1 | . | TRBV9 | TRBD1 | TGTGCCAGCAACGAGGGGGCGCGATACAATGAGCAGTTCTTC | CASNEGARYNEQFF
TRBJ1-2 | . | TRBV10-1 | . | TGCGCCAGCAGTTATCAGCGAAAGACCTATGGCTACACCTTC | CASSYQRKTYGYTF
TRBJ2-1 | . | TRBV7-9 | . | TGTGCCAGCAGGGCTAACCTTACCACACCAAACAATGAGCAGTTCTTC | CASRANLTTPNNEQFF
TRBJ2-5 | once | TRBV27 | TRBD2 | TGTGCCAGCAGTAATCCCGGGGGGGTGTGGGACTTC | CASSNPGGVWDF
TRBJ2-7 | . | TRBV4-3 | TRBD2 | TGCGCCAGCAGTCACACTAGCGGGAGGGCCAAATACGAGCAGTACTTC | CASSHTSGRAKYEQYF
TRBJ1-1 | . | TRBV27 | . | TGTGCCAGCAGTTTAAACAGGGTGAACACTGAAGCTTTCTTT | CASSLNRVNTEAFF
TRBJ1-1 | . | TRBV10-3 | . | TGTGCCATCAGTGACCACAGGGATCTGAACACTGAAGCTTTCTTT | CAISDHRDLNTEAFF
TRBJ1-1 | few | TRBV6-6 | TRBD1 | TGTGCCAGCAACTGGGGACAGGGGGCCTCTGAAGCTTTCTTT | CASNWGQGASEAFF
TRBJ2-7 | . | TRBV7-9 | TRBD1 | TGTGCCAGCAGCTCGGTTGGCGGGACAGGGGGCGCAGATTACGAGCAGTACTTC | CASSSVGGTGGADYEQYF
TRBJ1-1 | . | TRBV11-3 | . | TGTGCCAGCAGCTCCCGGGGGGACACTGAAGCTTTCTTT | CASSSRGDTEAFF
TRBJ1-3 | . | TRBV10-3 | . | TGTGCCATCAGTGGCTCCGGGATGAGGGACACCATATATTTT | CAISGSGMRDTIYF
TRBJ2-7 | . | TRBV27 | . | TGTGCCAGCAGTTTCGGTAGCGAGCAGTACTTC | CASSFGSEQYF
TRBJ2-2 | . | TRBV7-7 | . | TGTGCCAGCAGCCCCAGGGGCCCCGGGGAGCTGTTTTTT | CASSPRGPGELFF
TRBJ2-2 | . | TRBV5-5 | . | TGTGCCAGCAGCTTGTACAGCAAGAACACCGGGGAGCTGTTTTTT | CASSLYSKNTGELFF
TRBJ2-2 | . | TRBV27 | TRBD2 | TGTGCCAGCAGTTCATTCTTCCGACTAGCGGGACCGAACACCGGGGAGCTGTTTTTT | CASSSFFRLAGPNTGELFF
TRBJ1-3 | . | TRBV6-6 | . | TGTGCCAGCGAAGAGGGAAACTCTGGAAACACCATATATTTT | CASEEGNSGNTIYF
TRBJ2-1 | . | TRBV4-1 | TRBD2 | TGCGCCAGCACCCCCGGAGGTGGAGCGGGAGGGCATGAGCAGTTCTTC | CASTPGGGAGGHEQFF
TRBJ2-4 | . | TRBV7-9 | . | TGTGCCAGCAGCCTAACAGGGCTAGCCAAAAACATTCAGTACTTC | CASSLTGLAKNIQYF
TRBJ1-5 | . | TRBV7-2 | . | TGTGCCAGCAGCTTAGTTGTCGGATGGGGGAAGCCCCAGCATTTT | CASSLVVGWGKPQHF
TRBJ1-5 | . | TRBV6-6 | . | TGTGCCAGCAGTCTTAAGGGGGAATATAGCAATCAGCCCCAGCATTTT | CASSLKGEYSNQPQHF
TRBJ1-1 | . | TRBV19 | . | TGTGCCGTGGGGCAGATGAACACTGAAGCTTTCTTT | CAVGQMNTEAFF
TRBJ1-3 | . | TRBV28 | . | TGTGCCAGCAGTTTCCGGTCAGTAGCCTCTGGAAACACCATATATTTT | CASSFRSVASGNTIYF
TRBJ2-3 | . | TRBV27 | . | TGTGCCAGCCTGGGGGCGGCAGATACGCAGTATTTT | CASLGAADTQYF
TRBJ1-2 | few | TRBV7-2 | TRBD1 | TGTGCCAGCAGCCAGGACAGGGGGGACTATGGCTACACCTTC | CASSQDRGDYGYTF
TRBJ2-3 | . | TRBV11-2 | TRBD2 | TGTGCCAGCAGTAGCGGGAGTGGCGCAGATACGCAGTATTTT | CASSSGSGADTQYF
TRBJ1-4 | . | TRBV9 | TRBD1 | TGTGCCAGCAGCGTAGCCCCCAACAGGGGGAGTGAGAATGAAAAACTGTTTTTT | CASSVAPNRGSENEKLFF
TRBJ1-1 | . | TRBV5-8 | . | TGTGCCAGCAGCTTGTGGGGGACTGGCCCGAACACTGAAGCTTTCTTT | CASSLWGTGPNTEAFF
TRBJ2-7 | . | TRBV7-9 | . | TGTGCCAGCAGTGTCGACAGGTCTTATGACGAGCAGTACTTC | CASSVDRSYDEQYF
TRBJ2-7 | . | TRBV11-2 | . | TGTGCCAGCAGCTTAAGGCAGGCACCCTACGAGCAGTACTTC | CASSLRQAPYEQYF
TRBJ2-7 | . | TRBV28 | TRBD1 | TGTGCCAGCAACCTTGGACAGGGGATGACCTACGAGCAGTACTTC | CASNLGQGMTYEQYF
TRBJ2-7 | once | TRBV7-9 | . | TGTGCCAGCAGCTTTGGTGGAACAGGCTACGAGCAGTACTTC | CASSFGGTGYEQYF
TRBJ2-1 | . | TRBV4-2 | TRBD2 | TGTGCCAGCAGCCAAGACTGGGGGCGGGAGGGCTCCTACAATGAGCAGTTCTTC | CASSQDWGREGSYNEQFF
TRBJ1-1 | . | TRBV6-1 | . | TGTGCCAGCAGTCCCTTACGCCCTCCGGACACTGAAGCTTTCTTT | CASSPLRPPDTEAFF
TRBJ2-7 | . | TRBV2 | . | TGTGCCAGCAGTGATTCAGTTACCGCCCTCCCCCCGGCCGAGCAGTACTTC | CASSDSVTALPPAEQYF